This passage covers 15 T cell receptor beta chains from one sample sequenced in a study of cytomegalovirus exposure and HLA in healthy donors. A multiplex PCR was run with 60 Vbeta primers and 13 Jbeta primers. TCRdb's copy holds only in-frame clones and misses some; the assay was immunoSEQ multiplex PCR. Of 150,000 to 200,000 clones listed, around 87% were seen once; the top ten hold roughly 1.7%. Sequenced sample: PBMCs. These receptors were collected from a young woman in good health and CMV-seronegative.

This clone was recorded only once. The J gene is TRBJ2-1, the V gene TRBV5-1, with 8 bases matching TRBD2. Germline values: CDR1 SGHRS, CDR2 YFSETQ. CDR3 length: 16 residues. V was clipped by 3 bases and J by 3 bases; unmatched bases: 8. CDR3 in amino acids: CASSWGSGGVYNEQFF. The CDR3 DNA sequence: TGCGCCAGCAGCTGGGGGTCGGGAGGGGTCTACAATGAGCAGTTCTTC.

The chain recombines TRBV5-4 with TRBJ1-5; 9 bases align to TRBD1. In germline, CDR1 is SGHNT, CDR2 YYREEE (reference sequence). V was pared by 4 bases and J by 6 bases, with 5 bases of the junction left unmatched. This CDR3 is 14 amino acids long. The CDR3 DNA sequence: TGTGCCAGCAGCCAGGGACAGGGAACTCAGCCCCAGCATTTT. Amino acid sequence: CASSQGQGTQPQHF. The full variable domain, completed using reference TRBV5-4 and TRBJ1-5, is ETGVTQSPTHLIKTRGQQVTLRCSSQSGHNTVSWYQQALGQGPQFIFQYYREEENGRGNFPPRFSGLQFPNYSSELNVNALELDDSALYLCASSQGQGTQPQHFGDGTRLSIL.

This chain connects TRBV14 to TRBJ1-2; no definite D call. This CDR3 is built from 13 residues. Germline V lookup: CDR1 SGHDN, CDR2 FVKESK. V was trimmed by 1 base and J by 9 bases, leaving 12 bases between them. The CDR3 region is CASSQAHGGRYTF. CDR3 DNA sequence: TGTGCCAGCAGCCAAGCACACGGAGGACGCTACACCTTC.

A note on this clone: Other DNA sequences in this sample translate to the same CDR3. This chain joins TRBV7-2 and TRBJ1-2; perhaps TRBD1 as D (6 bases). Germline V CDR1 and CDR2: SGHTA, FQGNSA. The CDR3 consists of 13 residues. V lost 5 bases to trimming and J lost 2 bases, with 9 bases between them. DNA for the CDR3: TGTGCCAGCAGCAGCGGACAGAACTATGGCTACACCTTC. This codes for CASSSGQNYGYTF.

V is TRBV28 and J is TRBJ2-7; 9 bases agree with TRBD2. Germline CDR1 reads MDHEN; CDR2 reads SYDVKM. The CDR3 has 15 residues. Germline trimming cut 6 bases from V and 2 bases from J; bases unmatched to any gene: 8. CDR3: CASRTPGTSTYEQYF. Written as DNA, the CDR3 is TGTGCCAGCAGGACCCCCGGGACTAGCACCTACGAGCAGTACTTC.

CDR3 nucleotide sequence: TGTGCCTGGAGCGGGGGGAGCCCTGCTAACTATGGCTACACCTTC. Translating gives CAWSGGSPANYGYTF. The chain carries TRBV30 and TRBJ1-2; D may be TRBD1 (5 bases). CDR1 GTSNPN and CDR2 SVGIG come from the germline V gene (reference sequence). V shed 3 bases and J shed 0 bases, with 14 bases lying between them. This CDR3 is 15 amino acids long.

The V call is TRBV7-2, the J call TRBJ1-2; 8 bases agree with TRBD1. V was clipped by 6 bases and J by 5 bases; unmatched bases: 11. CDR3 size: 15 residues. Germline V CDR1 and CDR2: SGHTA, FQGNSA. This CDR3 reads CASSSPGQELYGYTF. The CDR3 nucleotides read TGTGCCAGCAGTTCTCCGGGACAGGAACTTTATGGCTACACCTTC.

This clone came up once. The CDR3 coding sequence is TGTGCCAGCACCCCGGGGTGGGGGCGATACGAGCAGTACTTC. Translation gives CASTPGWGRYEQYF. V usage is TRBV7-2 and J usage is TRBJ2-7, with a tentative D call TRBD1 (6 bases). This CDR3 has 14 residues. V was pared by 7 bases and J by 4 bases, with 17 bases between. CDR1 is SGHTA, CDR2 FQGNSA, per germline.

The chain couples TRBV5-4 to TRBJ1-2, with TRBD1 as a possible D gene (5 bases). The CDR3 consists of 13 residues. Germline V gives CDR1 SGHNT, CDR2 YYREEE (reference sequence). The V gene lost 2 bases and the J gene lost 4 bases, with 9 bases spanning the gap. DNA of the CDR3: TGTGCCAGCAGCTTAGACAGTACCTATGGCTACACCTTC. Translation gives CASSLDSTYGYTF.

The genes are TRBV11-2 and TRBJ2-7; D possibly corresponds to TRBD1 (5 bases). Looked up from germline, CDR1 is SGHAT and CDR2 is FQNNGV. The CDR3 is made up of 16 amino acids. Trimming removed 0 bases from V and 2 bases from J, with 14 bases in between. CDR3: CASSLDDRHNTYEQYF. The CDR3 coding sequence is TGTGCCAGCAGCTTAGATGACAGACACAACACCTACGAGCAGTACTTC. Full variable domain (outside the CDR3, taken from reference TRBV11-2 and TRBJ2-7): EAGVAQSPRYKIIEKRQSVAFWCNPISGHATLYWYQQILGQGPKLLIQFQNNGVVDDSQLPKDRFSAERLKGVDSTLKIQPAKLEDSAVYLCASSLDDRHNTYEQYFGPGTRLTVT.

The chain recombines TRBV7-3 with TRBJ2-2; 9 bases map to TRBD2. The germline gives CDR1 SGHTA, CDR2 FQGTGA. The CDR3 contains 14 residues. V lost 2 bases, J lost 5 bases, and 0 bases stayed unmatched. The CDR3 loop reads CASSLAGGTGELFF. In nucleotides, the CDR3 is TGTGCCAGCAGCTTAGCGGGGGGGACCGGGGAGCTGTTTTTT.

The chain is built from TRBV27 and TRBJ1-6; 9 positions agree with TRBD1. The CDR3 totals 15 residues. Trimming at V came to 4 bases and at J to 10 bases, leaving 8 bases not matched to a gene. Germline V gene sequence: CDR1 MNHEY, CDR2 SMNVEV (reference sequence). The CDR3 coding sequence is TGTGCCAGCAGTTCGACAGGGGGACGTGGATCACCCCTCCACTTT. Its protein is CASSSTGGRGSPLHF.

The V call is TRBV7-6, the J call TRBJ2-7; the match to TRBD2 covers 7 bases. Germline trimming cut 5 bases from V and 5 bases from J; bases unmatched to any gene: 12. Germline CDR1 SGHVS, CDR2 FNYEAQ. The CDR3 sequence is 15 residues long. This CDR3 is CASSQGRVPGHEQYF. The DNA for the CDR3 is TGTGCCAGCAGCCAAGGGAGGGTCCCGGGCCACGAGCAGTACTTC.

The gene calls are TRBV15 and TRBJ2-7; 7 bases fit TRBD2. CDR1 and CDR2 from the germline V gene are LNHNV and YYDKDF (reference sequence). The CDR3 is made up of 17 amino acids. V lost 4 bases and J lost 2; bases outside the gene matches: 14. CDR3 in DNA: TGTGCCACCAGCACCCCTGGCGGCGGGGGACTCCCCTACGAGCAGTACTTC. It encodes CATSTPGGGGLPYEQYF.

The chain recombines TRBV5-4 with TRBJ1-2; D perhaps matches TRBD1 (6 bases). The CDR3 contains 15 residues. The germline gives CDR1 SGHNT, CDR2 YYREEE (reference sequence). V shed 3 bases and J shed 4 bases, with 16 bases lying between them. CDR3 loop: CASSSNREVGYGYTF. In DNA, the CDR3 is TGTGCCAGCAGCTCAAACAGGGAAGTTGGCTATGGCTACACCTTC.